This TCR beta chain was sequenced for a study of shared clonotypes between healthy human individuals. The trim removed 0 bases at V and 4 bases at J, leaving 4 bases unmatched. This CDR3 region has 15 residues. In germline, CDR1 is SGDLS, CDR2 YYNGEE. The method was immunoSEQ multiplex PCR; TCRdb's version includes in-frame clones alone and lacks a portion of them. The sample yields roughly 1,000,000 clones, about 84% seen once. To note about this clone: The sample has other DNA sequences that encode this CDR3 too.

Sequenced input: memory CD4+ T cells from PBMCs. The subset was: CD45RA-negative fraction. The V gene is TRBV9, the J gene TRBJ2-7; 10 positions agree with TRBD2. The source is a man aged 18 to 29 in good health. Some clones in this sample may be carry-over from other donors' samples. CDR3 amino acids: CASSVEGSGGYEQYF. DNA of the CDR3: TGTGCCAGCAGCGTAGAAGGTAGCGGGGGGTACGAGCAGTACTTC.